This TCR beta chain emerged from a study of cytomegalovirus exposure and HLA in healthy donors. Worth noting for this clone: The antigen remains unidentified.

The primer mix had 60 Vbeta and 13 Jbeta primers. Sequencing used immunoSEQ multiplex PCR; TCRdb keeps in-frame clones, though not all of them. Of 100,000 to 150,000 clones in the sample, 74% were seen once. V was clipped by 3 bases and J by 4 bases, with 9 bases between them. Germline loops: CDR1 LNHDA, CDR2 SQIVND (reference sequence). The CDR3 runs 14 residues. The study, taken as a whole, reports: According to the study, about 180 TCR beta chains were cytomegalovirus-associated.

The V gene is TRBV19, the J gene TRBJ2-2; no reliable D call. The receptor comes from a male donor in good health and CMV-seronegative. The sequenced sample was PBMCs. CDR3 region: CASSMYSATGELFF. In DNA form, the CDR3 reads TGTGCCAGTAGTATGTACAGTGCCACCGGGGAGCTGTTTTTT.